These 13 T cell receptor beta chains originate from one sample sequenced in a study of cytomegalovirus exposure and HLA in healthy donors. PCR primers comprised 60 Vbeta and 13 Jbeta primers. Repertoires were generated with immunoSEQ multiplex PCR, while TCRdb's copy carries only in-frame clones and drops some. The profile shows roughly 190,000 clones, approximately 70% of them singletons. The sequenced sample was PBMCs. These receptors were collected from a woman in her 30s in good health and CMV-seropositive.

This chain uses TRBV27 with TRBJ1-1; D possibly corresponds to TRBD1 (5 bases). CDR3 length equals 14 residues. Deletions cut 2 bases from V and 4 bases from J, with 11 bases between. Germline assignment: CDR1 MNHEY and CDR2 SMNVEV (reference sequence). The chain's CDR3 is CASSLRQGPTEAFF. The CDR3 DNA is TGTGCCAGCAGTTTAAGGCAGGGTCCCACTGAAGCTTTCTTT.

This clone was detected once. The genes are TRBV27 and TRBJ2-1; TRBD2 aligns across 7 bases. CDR3 size: 13 residues. Germline values: CDR1 MNHEY, CDR2 SMNVEV (reference sequence). After removal of 8 bases from V and 9 bases from J, the junction contained 10 bases not matched to a gene. DNA of the CDR3: TGTGCCAGCCGGGGGGACTGGGGCGGTGAGCAGTTCTTC. This gives the protein CASRGDWGGEQFF.

V is TRBV2 and J is TRBJ2-7; maybe TRBD2 (6 bases). CDR3 length equals 12 residues. Trimming removed 8 bases at V and 4 bases at J, with 12 bases between. CDR1 and CDR2 (germline): SNHLY, FYNNEI. The CDR3 sequence: CASGLARYEQYF. DNA for the CDR3: TGTGCCAGCGGCCTAGCGAGATACGAGCAGTACTTC.

The CDR3 DNA reads as TGCGCCAGCAGCCAAAGGACTAGCGGCTCCTACGAGCAGTACTTC. This sequence encodes CASSQRTSGSYEQYF. V is TRBV4-1 and J is TRBJ2-7, with TRBD2 matching over 10 bases. Germline lookup yields CDR1 MGHRA and CDR2 YSYEKL. This CDR3 spans 15 amino acids. Trimming cost V 2 bases and J 0 bases; bases outside gene matches: 1.

This rearrangement joins TRBV27 to TRBJ2-2; 12 bases map to TRBD1. The CDR3 runs to 14 residues. V gave up 5 bases and J gave up 7 bases; unmatched junction bases: 2. Germline V gives CDR1 MNHEY, CDR2 SMNVEV (reference sequence). In DNA form, the CDR3 reads TGTGCCAGCAGTCGGGACAGGGGGCGCGGGGAGCTGTTTTTT. Residues: CASSRDRGRGELFF.

This clone appeared a single time. This chain links TRBV1 with TRBJ2-5; the table's D gene call, TRBD2, was not cross checked with the DNA. TRBV1 is annotated as a pseudogene. The CDR3 contains 12 residues. The CDR3 region is CTSLRLAETQYF. The CDR3 coding sequence is TGCACCAGCCTCCGACTTGCAGAGACCCAGTACTTC.

CDR3 protein: CASSRRPGGTEAFF. The DNA for the CDR3 is TGTGCCAGCAGTCGCCGGCCAGGGGGCACTGAAGCTTTCTTT. The chain recombines TRBV27 with TRBJ1-1, with TRBD1 identical over 7 bases. V lost 5 bases and J lost 4; bases outside the gene matches: 7. The CDR3 is 14 amino acids. From germline, CDR1 is MNHEY and CDR2 SMNVEV (reference sequence).

This sequence joins TRBV28 and TRBJ2-7, with D possibly matching TRBD1 (6 bases). Germline CDR1 MDHEN, CDR2 SYDVKM. The ends were cut back, 5 bases at V and 1 base at J, with 18 bases in the middle. CDR3 size: 16 residues. CDR3 sequence (DNA): TGTGCCAGCAGTATCCCACAGGGTATTGCTTCCTACGAGCAGTACTTC. Protein sequence: CASSIPQGIASYEQYF.

The chain is built from TRBV28 and TRBJ2-6, with 9 bases identical to TRBD1. The CDR3 has 19 amino acids. Germline CDR1 reads MDHEN; CDR2 reads SYDVKM. J was trimmed by 3 bases and V by 6 bases; bases with no gene match: 15. This CDR3 reads CASSSYRDRAQSGANVLTF. DNA of the CDR3: TGTGCCAGCAGCTCCTACCGGGACAGGGCTCAAAGTGGGGCCAACGTCCTGACTTTC.

This clone was seen more than once but under ten times. This rearrangement joins TRBV5-1 to TRBJ2-2; a possible D gene is TRBD2 (5 bases). Germline CDR1 is SGHRS and CDR2 is YFSETQ. Trimming stripped 4 bases from V and 4 bases from J, with 11 bases between. The CDR3 contains 14 residues. CDR3 protein: CASSILVGTGELFF. The CDR3 region has the DNA TGCGCCAGCAGCATACTAGTGGGCACCGGGGAGCTGTTTTTT.

The table lists this clone with a count of one. V is TRBV14 and J is TRBJ2-7; D perhaps matches TRBD2 (6 bases). Trimming took off 7 bases at V and 0 bases at J, with 13 bases between the two ends. Germline CDR1 SGHDN, CDR2 FVKESK. This CDR3 has 14 residues. The CDR3 sequence: CASNKEGSSYEQYF. CDR3 nucleotides: TGTGCCAGCAACAAGGAGGGGAGCTCCTACGAGCAGTACTTC.

The rearrangement joins TRBV25-1 to TRBJ2-7; D possibly corresponds to TRBD1 (5 bases). V was trimmed by 3 bases and J by 2 bases, leaving 11 bases between them. Germline CDR1 is MGHDK and CDR2 is SYGVNS. The CDR3 covers 14 residues. The CDR3 region has the DNA TGTGCCAGCAGTGATTGGGGCCCAGCCTACGAGCAGTACTTC. Residues: CASSDWGPAYEQYF.

The chain links TRBV21-1 to TRBJ2-5; the table's D call of TRBD2 was not tested on the DNA. TRBV21-1 is a pseudogene. The CDR3 loop spans 17 amino acids. The CDR3 bases are TGTGCCAGCAGCAAAGGGATTGAGAGGGAGGTGAAAGAGACCCAGTACTTC. As protein: CASSKGIEREVKETQYF.